A single sample gave rise to the 3 T cell receptor beta chains below, sequenced in a study of CD8+CD57+ T cells in acquired aplastic anemia. According to the study, genomic DNA was the template for TCR beta VDJ and CDR3 profiling. TCRdb ran MiXCR on the reads and lists one entry per CDR3 protein. Of fewer than 200,000 distinct CDR3 sequences listed, 40% to 55% were seen once; the top ten hold 1.1%. For sequencing, patients were chosen who had shown expansion of CD8+CD57+ cells by flow cytometry. The material sequenced was sorted CD4+, CD8+, or CD8+CD57+ T cells (not recorded which) from PBMCs. The receptors derive from a human donor with aplastic anemia.

The chain combines TRBV15 with TRBJ1-6; the match to TRBD1 covers 9 bases. V lost 3 bases to trimming and J lost 10 bases; unmatched junction nucleotides: 7. The CDR3 is 15 amino acids. CDR1 LNHNV and CDR2 YYDKDF come from the germline V gene (reference sequence). CDR3 in amino acids: CATSSYGQGRSPLHF. The CDR3 nucleotides are TGTGCCACCAGCAGCTATGGACAGGGGAGGTCACCCCTCCACTTT.

This chain joins TRBV29-1 and TRBJ1-2; D might be TRBD1 (6 bases). Per the germline V gene, CDR1 is SQVTM and CDR2 is ANQGSEA. The CDR3 is made up of 13 amino acids. Trimming took 7 bases from V and 1 from J, leaving 13 bases between them. The CDR3 nucleotides read TGCAGCGGGGGGACGGGACATAACTATGGCTACACCTTC. Translated: CSGGTGHNYGYTF.

The chain uses TRBV6-1 and TRBJ2-3, with TRBD1 as a possible D gene (7 bases). Germline CDR1 and CDR2: MNHNS and SASEGT. The CDR3 length is 13 residues. The V gene lost 7 bases and the J gene lost 3 bases, with 11 bases spanning the gap. CDR3 protein: CASTPGGTDTQYF. CDR3 DNA sequence: TGTGCCAGCACCCCAGGGGGGACAGATACGCAGTATTTT.